This TCR beta chain was observed in a study of CD8 T cells in ankylosing spondylitis. There are many counts of this clonotype. Its cognate antigen is unknown. TCRdb fed the 5' RACE reads into MiXCR, producing one record per CDR3 protein. Here the sample spans some 130,000 distinct CDR3 sequences, approximately 9.7% being singletons. Trimming pared 1 base from V and 6 bases from J, leaving 16 bases between. The CDR3 runs to 16 residues. From germline, CDR1 is DFQATT and CDR2 SNEGSKA (reference sequence). Overall study findings and caveats: Disease-associated clones were CD8+ and fairly uncommon in peripheral blood.

The gene calls are TRBV20-1 and TRBJ1-6; the D gene is possibly TRBD1 (6 bases). The origin of this receptor is a male donor with ankylosing spondylitis or in good health (not recorded which). The sequenced sample consisted of blood, either unsorted or a sorted T cell fraction (not recorded which). This CDR3 is CSARVSGQRTNSPLHF. The CDR3 bases are TGCAGTGCTAGAGTATCCGGACAGAGGACTAATTCACCCCTCCACTTT.